Here is one TCR beta chain with its context. Its cognate antigen is unknown. Mismatch with germline at one junction end may stem from a read error. The CDR3 runs to 15 residues. Germline CDR1 MGHDK, CDR2 SYGVNS. General study findings and limits: Whole repertoires were not studied in the larger cohort, only one V-J beta rearrangement.

TCRdb ran MiXCR on the 5' RACE reads and lists one entry per CDR3 protein. Here the sample spans about 42,000 distinct CDR3 sequences, approximately 22% being singletons. Treg sorting used a CD4+CD25+CD127-/low gate. Sequenced input: Tregs sorted from blood. J is TRBJ1-1 and V is TRBV25-1; no clear D gene. The receptor was isolated from a female donor with breast cancer. The CDR3 DNA is TGTGCCAGCAGTGCCGCCTACAAGAGCAAGCTGGAAGCTTTTTTT. Protein sequence: CASSAAYKSKLEAFF. Full variable domain (remainder filled in from reference TRBV25-1 and TRBJ1-1): EADIYQTPRYLVIGTGKKITLECSQTMGHDKMYWYQQDPGMELHLIHYSYGVNSTEKGDLSSESTVSRIRTEHFPLTLESARPSHTSQYLCASSAAYKSKLEAFFGQGTRLTVV.